These 25 T cell receptor beta chains originate from one sample sequenced in a study of cytomegalovirus exposure and HLA in healthy donors. The PCR had 60 Vbeta and 13 Jbeta primers. TCRdb's table, derived via immunoSEQ multiplex PCR, lists solely in-frame clones and lacks some. Of 90,000 to 110,000 clones listed, 69% are singletons. Sequencing was performed on PBMCs. Every receptor here comes from a man aged 30 to 45 in good health and CMV-seronegative.

This clone has a single count. The V call is TRBV4-2, the J call TRBJ2-1, with 8 bases fitting TRBD2. The V gene end was trimmed by 0 bases and the J gene end by 4 bases; junction bases not matched to a gene: 11. The germline V gene has CDR1 LGHNA and CDR2 YNFKEQ. This CDR3 has 18 amino acids. The CDR3 DNA follows: TGTGCCAGCAGCCAAGATGTGCCCGGACTAGCATCGTACAATGAGCAGTTCTTC. Protein sequence: CASSQDVPGLASYNEQFF.

The chain couples TRBV6-5 to TRBJ1-5; no firm D call. This CDR3 is built from 15 residues. Germline V lookup: CDR1 MNHEY, CDR2 SVGAGI. With 0 bases removed from V and 2 bases from J, the gap between germline ends came to 8 bases. The CDR3 is CASSYSFGGNQPQHF. Here the CDR3 DNA reads TGTGCCAGCAGTTACTCGTTCGGAGGCAATCAGCCCCAGCATTTT.

The rearrangement uses TRBV2 and TRBJ2-5; possible D gene TRBD1, 6 bases. This CDR3 contains 13 residues. Germline values: CDR1 SNHLY, CDR2 FYNNEI. The V end was cut by 2 bases, the J end by 7 bases, with 11 bases between. The CDR3 sequence is CASSEWDIGTQYF. The CDR3 region has the DNA TGTGCCAGCAGTGAATGGGACATTGGGACCCAGTACTTC.

In this sample, this clone turned up a few times. The V and J genes are TRBV2 and TRBJ2-3; 9 bases line up with TRBD1. The CDR3 extends over 15 amino acids. The V and J ends lost 6 bases and 0 bases, in that order; junction bases with no gene match: 4. CDR1 is SNHLY and CDR2 is FYNNEI in the germline V gene. CDR3 bases: TGTGCCAGCAGGACACAGGGGGCTAGCACAGATACGCAGTATTTT. It yields the protein CASRTQGASTDTQYF.

This clone was found a few times. The rearrangement uses TRBV13 and TRBJ1-2, with 10 positions matching TRBD1. The CDR3 contains 15 residues. V shed 2 bases, J shed 5 bases, and the junction held 5 bases outside the gene matches. CDR1 PRHDT and CDR2 FYEKMQ come from the germline V gene (reference sequence). CDR3 coding DNA: TGTGCCAGCAGCTTAAGCGGGACAGGGGCATATGGCTACACCTTC. Its translation: CASSLSGTGAYGYTF.

CDR3 bases: TGTGCCAGCAGCTTCCGAGCGGGGACCTACAATGAGCAGTTCTTC. Translating it yields CASSFRAGTYNEQFF. The rearrangement uses TRBV7-8 and TRBJ2-1; 7 bases match TRBD2. V shed 3 bases and J 2 bases; nucleotides not matched to a gene: 4. Germline assignment: CDR1 SGHVS and CDR2 FQNEAQ. The CDR3 sequence is 15 residues long.

As for this clone: Mismatch with germline at one junction end may stem from a read error. The genes are TRBV11-2 and TRBJ2-5, with a possible D match to TRBD1 (5 bases). The CDR3 is 14 residues long. The germline CDR1 and CDR2 sequences are SGHAT and FQNNGV. CDR3 amino acids: CAGSLGQGIETQYF. CDR3 bases: TGTGCCGGCAGCTTAGGTCAGGGAATAGAGACCCAGTACTTC. Full variable domain (rest looked up from reference TRBV11-2 and TRBJ2-5): EAGVAQSPRYKIIEKRQSVAFWCNPISGHATLYWYQQILGQGPKLLIQFQNNGVVDDSQLPKDRFSAERLKGVDSTLKIQPAKLEDSAVYLCAGSLGQGIETQYFGPGTRLLVL.

This clone has only a few counts. J is TRBJ1-6 and V is TRBV5-4; TRBD1 is a possible D gene (6 bases). V shed 4 bases and J shed 8 bases, with 10 bases lying between them. The CDR3 is 13 amino acids. Germline V CDR1 and CDR2: SGHNT, YYREEE (reference sequence). The CDR3 loop reads CASSPEGDSPLHF. The CDR3 nucleotides are TGTGCCAGCAGCCCCGAGGGGGATTCACCCCTCCACTTT.

This chain links TRBV6-6 with TRBJ1-4, with D possibly TRBD1 on 5 matching bases. The CDR3 has 14 amino acids. Germline values: CDR1 MNHNY, CDR2 SVGAGI (reference sequence). V was trimmed by 6 bases and J by 3 bases, leaving 11 bases between them. As DNA, the CDR3 is TGTGCCAGCAGCTCCCAGGGCGCTAATGAAAAACTGTTTTTT. It encodes CASSSQGANEKLFF.

The rearrangement uses TRBV19 and TRBJ2-7, with D possibly matching TRBD2 (6 bases). V lost 3 bases, J lost 2 bases, and 20 bases lay in between. Germline V gene data show CDR1 as LNHDA and CDR2 as SQIVND (reference sequence). This CDR3 is 17 amino acids long. As DNA, the CDR3 is TGTGCCAGTAGTATGGATCGGGCATTCAGCGGGCCCTACGAGCAGTACTTC. As protein: CASSMDRAFSGPYEQYF.

The chain couples TRBV30 to TRBJ2-1; 11 bases fit TRBD2. The length of the CDR3 is 16 residues. CDR1 is GTSNPN, CDR2 SVGIG, per germline (reference sequence). J was trimmed by 1 base and V by 4 bases; bases with no gene match: 6. CDR3 sequence reads: CAWKISGRGSYNEQFF. CDR3 in DNA: TGTGCCTGGAAAATTAGCGGGAGGGGTTCCTACAATGAGCAGTTCTTC.

This rearrangement joins TRBV6-5 to TRBJ1-1; 7 bases match TRBD1. The V gene's germline CDR1 is MNHEY and CDR2 SVGAGI. This CDR3 is 15 amino acids long. The trim removed 6 bases at V and 0 bases at J, leaving 7 bases unmatched. DNA of the CDR3: TGTGCCAGCAGGCCACAGGGGCTCATGAACACTGAAGCTTTCTTT. It is translated as CASRPQGLMNTEAFF.

The V gene is TRBV5-6, the J gene TRBJ2-7; 9 bases match TRBD1. The V gene end was trimmed by 0 bases and the J gene end by 2 bases; junction bases not matched to a gene: 0. Germline CDR1 and CDR2: SGHDT and YYEEEE. This CDR3 has 14 amino acids. DNA of the CDR3: TGTGCCAGCAGCTTGGGGACAGGGGCCTACGAGCAGTACTTC. As protein: CASSLGTGAYEQYF.

This rearrangement joins TRBV5-1 to TRBJ2-5; a possible D gene is TRBD1 (6 bases). This CDR3 is built from 16 residues. CDR1 and CDR2 from the germline V gene are SGHRS and YFSETQ. The germline V and J ends were trimmed by 4 bases and 1 base, with 17 bases remaining between them. The CDR3 region is CASSALTTGIQETQYF. CDR3 nucleotide sequence: TGCGCCAGCAGCGCCCTTACGACAGGCATCCAAGAGACCCAGTACTTC. The entire variable domain, with the rest obtained from reference TRBV5-1 and TRBJ2-5, is as follows: KAGVTQTPRYLIKTRGQQVTLSCSPISGHRSVSWYQQTPGQGLQFLFEYFSETQRNKGNFPGRFSGRQFSNSRSEMNVSTLELGDSALYLCASSALTTGIQETQYFGPGTRLLVL.

To note about this clone: The junction and the germline gene differ at one end; a read error may be behind it. CDR3 loop: CSSSLAWAGGPPEQFF. The CDR3 nucleotides are TGTTCCAGCAGCTTAGCTTGGGCGGGAGGGCCCCCCGAGCAGTTCTTC. The chain has TRBV7-9 and TRBJ2-1; 9 positions match TRBD2. The CDR3 is 16 amino acids. Germline CDR1 SEHNR, CDR2 FQNEAQ (reference sequence).

The CDR3 loop is CASSPLGGGVKNIQYF. The CDR3 bases are TGTGCCAGCAGCCCACTAGGCGGTGGTGTCAAAAACATTCAGTACTTC. The chain recombines TRBV27 with TRBJ2-4; possible D gene TRBD2, 5 bases. The CDR3 spans 16 residues. V was trimmed by 6 bases and J by 3 bases, leaving 18 bases between them. Germline V gene data show CDR1 as MNHEY and CDR2 as SMNVEV (reference sequence).

V and J are TRBV7-2 and TRBJ2-4, with TRBD1 identical over 9 bases. Germline V gene data show CDR1 as SGHTA and CDR2 as FQGNSA. Unmatched junction bases numbered 9, after V lost 4 bases and J lost 5 bases. The CDR3 length is 16 residues. This CDR3 is CASSSSRTGAQNIQYF. The CDR3 bases are TGTGCCAGCAGCTCCTCACGGACAGGGGCCCAAAACATTCAGTACTTC.

The sample holds one count of this clone. The chain recombines TRBV28 with TRBJ1-2, with 10 bases lining up with TRBD1. In germline, CDR1 is MDHEN, CDR2 SYDVKM. V trimming: 6 bases; J trimming: 4 bases; junction bases outside the gene matches: 11. This CDR3 spans 16 amino acids. CDR3 in DNA: TGTGCCAGCAGCAAACTCGGGACAGGGGTTGGCTATGGCTACACCTTC. Translating gives CASSKLGTGVGYGYTF.

This clone showed up just a few times. This rearrangement joins TRBV11-2 to TRBJ2-1; a possible D gene is TRBD2 (7 bases). Germline CDR1 and CDR2: SGHAT and FQNNGV. Trimming cost V 5 bases and J 3 bases, with 14 bases left between them. This CDR3 region has 15 residues. The CDR3 DNA is TGTGCCAGCAGCCGAGAGGGGGGGTACTACAATGAGCAGTTCTTC. Translation: CASSREGGYYNEQFF.

The rearrangement uses TRBV7-9 and TRBJ2-3, with unresolved D. Germline V gene lookup returns CDR1 SEHNR and CDR2 FQNEAQ (reference sequence). CDR3 size: 17 residues. The ends were cut back, 1 base at V and 2 bases at J, with 16 bases in the middle. Here the CDR3 reads CASSLDGFGRPTDTQYF. The CDR3 coding sequence is TGTGCCAGCAGCTTAGACGGATTTGGCAGGCCCACAGATACGCAGTATTTT.

The chain combines TRBV28 with TRBJ1-3, with D hard to call. This CDR3 is 16 amino acids long. V lost 7 bases, J lost 0 bases, and 16 bases lay in between. CDR1 and CDR2 from the germline V gene are MDHEN and SYDVKM. The CDR3 nucleotides are TGTGCCAGCACCACTACCATTCTATCCTCTGGAAACACCATATATTTT. Translation gives CASTTTILSSGNTIYF.

In its sample, this clone was seen once. The chain links TRBV19 to TRBJ2-1; 10 bases are a match to TRBD2. This CDR3 comprises 17 residues. Germline CDR1 reads LNHDA; CDR2 reads SQIVND (reference sequence). V lost 2 bases to trimming and J lost 7 bases; unmatched junction nucleotides: 11. CDR3 amino acids: CASSILAGAPGRNEQFF. DNA of the CDR3: TGTGCCAGTAGTATACTAGCGGGAGCTCCGGGGCGTAATGAGCAGTTCTTC. Full variable domain (missing parts from reference TRBV19 and TRBJ2-1): DGGITQSPKYLFRKEGQNVTLSCEQNLNHDAMYWYRQDPGQGLRLIYYSQIVNDFQKGDIAEGYSVSREKKESFPLTVTSAQKNPTAFYLCASSILAGAPGRNEQFFGPGTRLTVL.

The CDR3 protein is CASLDGASGSYEQYF. CDR3 coding DNA: TGCGCCAGTCTTGATGGGGCTAGCGGTTCCTACGAGCAGTACTTC. The rearrangement uses TRBV10-1 and TRBJ2-7; TRBD2 matches 7 bases. V trimming: 9 bases; J trimming: 1 base; junction bases outside the gene matches: 12. The germline V gene encodes CDR1 WNHNN and CDR2 SYGVQD (reference sequence). The CDR3 is 15 residues long.

This clone occurred a few times. V gene TRBV28 combines with J gene TRBJ1-1, with 8 nucleotides matching TRBD1. V trimming: 6 bases; J trimming: 4 bases; junction bases outside the gene matches: 10. Germline V gene lookup returns CDR1 MDHEN and CDR2 SYDVKM. This CDR3 spans 15 amino acids. Here the CDR3 DNA reads TGTGCCAGCAGACCTCAGGGGGCAAGAGGCACTGAAGCTTTCTTT. Amino acid sequence: CASRPQGARGTEAFF.

This clone has only a few counts. The rearrangement links TRBV30 to TRBJ1-4; D perhaps matches TRBD1 (5 bases). V dropped 3 bases and J dropped 3 bases, with 17 bases sitting between them. Looked up from germline, CDR1 is GTSNPN and CDR2 is SVGIG (reference sequence). This CDR3 contains 16 residues. This chain's CDR3 is CAWSALGGRPNEKLFF. The CDR3 coding sequence is TGTGCCTGGAGCGCCCTGGGGGGGAGGCCTAATGAAAAACTGTTTTTT.